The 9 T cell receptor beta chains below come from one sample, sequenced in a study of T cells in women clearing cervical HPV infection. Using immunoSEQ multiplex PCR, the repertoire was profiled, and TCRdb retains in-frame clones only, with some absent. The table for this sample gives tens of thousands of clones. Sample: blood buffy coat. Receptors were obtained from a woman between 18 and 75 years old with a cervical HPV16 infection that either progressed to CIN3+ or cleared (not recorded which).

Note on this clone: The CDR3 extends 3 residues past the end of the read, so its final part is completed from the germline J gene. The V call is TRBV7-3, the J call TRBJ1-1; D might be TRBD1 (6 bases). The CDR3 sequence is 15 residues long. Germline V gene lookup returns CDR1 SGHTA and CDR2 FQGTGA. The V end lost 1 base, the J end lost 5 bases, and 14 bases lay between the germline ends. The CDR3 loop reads CASSLRAGAGTEAFF. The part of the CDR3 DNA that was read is TGTGCCAGCAGCTTAAGGGCAGGGGCAGGAACTGAA.

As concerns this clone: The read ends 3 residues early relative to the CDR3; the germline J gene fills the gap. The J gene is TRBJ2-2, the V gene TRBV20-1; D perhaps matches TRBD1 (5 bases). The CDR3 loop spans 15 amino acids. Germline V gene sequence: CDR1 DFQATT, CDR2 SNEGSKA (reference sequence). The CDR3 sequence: CSASADPGLDEKLFF. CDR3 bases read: TGCAGTGCTTCCGCGGATCCAGGGTTGGATGAAAAG.

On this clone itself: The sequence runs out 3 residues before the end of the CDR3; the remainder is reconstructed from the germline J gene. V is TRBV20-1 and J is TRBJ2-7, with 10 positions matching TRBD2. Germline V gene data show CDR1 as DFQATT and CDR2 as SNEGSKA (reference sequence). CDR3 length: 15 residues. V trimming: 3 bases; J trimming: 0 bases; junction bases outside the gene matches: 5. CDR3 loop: CSASLTSGASYEQYF. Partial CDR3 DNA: TGCAGTGCTAGCCTAACTAGCGGGGCCTCCTACGAG.

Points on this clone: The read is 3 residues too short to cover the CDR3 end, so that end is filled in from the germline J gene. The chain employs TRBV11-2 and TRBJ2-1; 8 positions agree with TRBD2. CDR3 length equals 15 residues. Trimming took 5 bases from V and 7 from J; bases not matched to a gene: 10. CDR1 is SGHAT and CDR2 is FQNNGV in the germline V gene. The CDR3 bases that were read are TGTGCCAGCAGCCCCCTAAGCGGGAGACGAAATGAG. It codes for CASSPLSGRRNE. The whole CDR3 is CASSPLSGRRNEQFF.

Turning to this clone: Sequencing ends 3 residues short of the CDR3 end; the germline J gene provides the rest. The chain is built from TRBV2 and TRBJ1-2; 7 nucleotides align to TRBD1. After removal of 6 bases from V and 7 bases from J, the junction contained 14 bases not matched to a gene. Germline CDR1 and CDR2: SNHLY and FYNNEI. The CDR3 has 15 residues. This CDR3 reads CASRSGGQDGGGYTF. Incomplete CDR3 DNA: TGTGCCAGCAGGTCCGGCGGACAGGACGGTGGTGGC.

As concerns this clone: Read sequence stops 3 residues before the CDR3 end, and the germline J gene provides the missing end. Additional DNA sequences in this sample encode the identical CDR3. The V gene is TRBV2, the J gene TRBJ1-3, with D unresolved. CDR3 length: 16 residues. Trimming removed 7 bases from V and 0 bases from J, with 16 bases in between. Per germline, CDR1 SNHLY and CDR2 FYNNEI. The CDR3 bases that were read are TGTGCCAGCACCTTCGGGTCAGTCAGCTCTGGAAACACC. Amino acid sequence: CASTFGSVSSGNT. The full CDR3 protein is CASTFGSVSSGNTIYF.

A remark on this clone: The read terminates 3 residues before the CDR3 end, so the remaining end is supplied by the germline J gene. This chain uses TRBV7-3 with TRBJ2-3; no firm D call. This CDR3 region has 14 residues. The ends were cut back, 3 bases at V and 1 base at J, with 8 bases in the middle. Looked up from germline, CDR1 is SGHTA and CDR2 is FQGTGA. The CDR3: CASSFRSRTDTQYF. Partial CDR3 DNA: TGTGCCAGCAGCTTTCGTAGTCGCACAGATACG.

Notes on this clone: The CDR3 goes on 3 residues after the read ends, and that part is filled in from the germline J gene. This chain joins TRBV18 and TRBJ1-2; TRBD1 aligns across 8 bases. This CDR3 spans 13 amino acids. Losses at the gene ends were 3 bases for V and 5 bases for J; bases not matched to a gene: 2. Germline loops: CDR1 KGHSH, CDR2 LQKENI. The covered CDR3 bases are TGTGCCAGCTCACCCGACAGGGGTTATGGC. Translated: CASSPDRGYG. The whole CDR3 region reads CASSPDRGYGYTF.

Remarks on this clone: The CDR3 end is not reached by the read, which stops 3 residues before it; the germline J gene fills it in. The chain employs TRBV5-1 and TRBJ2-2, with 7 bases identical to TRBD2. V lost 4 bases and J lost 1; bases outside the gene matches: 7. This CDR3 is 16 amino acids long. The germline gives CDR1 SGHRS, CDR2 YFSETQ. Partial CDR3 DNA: TGCGCCAGCAGCGGGCGGGAGAGTAAGAACACCGGGGAG. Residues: CASSGRESKNTGE. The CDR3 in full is CASSGRESKNTGELFF.